This T cell receptor (beta chain) derives from a study of CD8 T cells in ankylosing spondylitis. Study-level findings and limits: Seemingly distinctive of ankylosing spondylitis blood was a TCR beta motif formed by eight highly homologous variants. As reported, disease-linked clones showed significant enrichment in matched ankylosing spondylitis synovial fluid. Some motif variants were previously reported in reactive arthritis synovial fluid and blood.

Generation of TCR beta libraries employed quantitative 5'-RACE incorporating molecular barcodes. MiXCR, applied by TCRdb to the 5' RACE reads, yields one record per CDR3 protein. The table has fewer than 350,000 distinct CDR3 sequences, around 10% seen once. The CDR3 runs to 15 residues. Germline CDR1 reads KGHSH; CDR2 reads LQKENI. V was clipped by 2 bases and J by 4 bases; unmatched bases: 5. This clonotype came up a few times. Its antigen is currently unknown. Sequenced input: blood, either unsorted or a sorted T cell fraction (not recorded which). The sequence came from a female donor with ankylosing spondylitis or in good health (not recorded which). The rearrangement joins TRBV18 to TRBJ1-5; TRBD1 aligns across 7 bases. The DNA of the CDR3 is TGTGCCAGCTCACCAGGGCCAGGGGGTAATCAGCCCCAGCATTTT. This codes for CASSPGPGGNQPQHF.